Listed below are T cell receptor beta chains from one sample, sequenced in a study of cytomegalovirus exposure and HLA in healthy donors. The protocol was immunoSEQ multiplex PCR, while the TCRdb copy is restricted to in-frame clones and leaves out a portion. The sample holds 130,000 or so clones, about 78% seen once. The sequencing sample was made of PBMCs. The receptors were sampled from a man aged 45-65 years in good health and CMV-seronegative. Each CDR3 is given with its conserved first and last residue. D genes are given only for firm matches. Size is omitted from some rows. Given values are once, few, many or a class for expanded clones.

J gene	D gene	clone size	V gene	CDR3 DNA	CDR3 protein
TRBJ2-1	.	few	TRBV11-2	TGTGCCAGCAGCTCAGATAGCTCCTACAATGAGCAGTTCTTC	CASSSDSSYNEQFF
TRBJ2-3	.	.	TRBV4-1	TGCGCCAGCAGCCGCTCACAAGCAGATACGCAGTATTTT	CASSRSQADTQYF
TRBJ1-1	.	.	TRBV25-1	TGTGCCAGCAGTGAATATGGACATCGAAACACTGAAGCTTTCTTT	CASSEYGHRNTEAFF
TRBJ2-5	TRBD1	.	TRBV9	TGTGCCAGCAGCGTAGGGGGACAGCCTACCAGGGAGACCCAGTACTTC	CASSVGGQPTRETQYF
TRBJ2-5	TRBD2	.	TRBV5-1	TGCGCCAGCAGCTTGCGGCTAGCGGGAGAGACCCAGTACTTC	CASSLRLAGETQYF
TRBJ2-5	TRBD1	.	TRBV11-3	TGTGCCAGCAGCAAAGGGACAGGGCCCCTGCAGACCCAGTACTTC	CASSKGTGPLQTQYF
TRBJ1-2	.	.	TRBV28	TGTGCCAGCAGCCCAGGACTCTTTGCAGGCTACACCTTC	CASSPGLFAGYTF
TRBJ1-2	.	.	TRBV28	TGTGCCAGCAGTCCTGGACAGCCAGCTAACTATGGCTACACCTTC	CASSPGQPANYGYTF
TRBJ2-7	.	.	TRBV15	TGTGCCACCAGCAGAGGACCCCGCGGGGCTGTCTACGAGCAGTACTTC	CATSRGPRGAVYEQYF
TRBJ2-6	.	.	TRBV30	TGTGCCTGGAGTGCGGCTGGGGCCAACGTCCTGACTTTC	CAWSAAGANVLTF
TRBJ1-3	.	.	TRBV10-3	TGTGCCATCAGTACTGGACTGTCAAACTCTGGAAACACCATATATTTT	CAISTGLSNSGNTIYF
TRBJ1-4	.	once	TRBV5-5	TGTGCCAGCAGCAGTCCGGGTAATGAAAAACTGTTTTTT	CASSSPGNEKLFF
TRBJ2-3	.	.	TRBV18	TGTGCCAGCTCACACGGGGAGGTCACAGATACGCAGTATTTT	CASSHGEVTDTQYF
TRBJ2-3	TRBD2	.	TRBV10-1	TGCGCCAGCAGTGAAACCCCCACTAGCGGGAGGGATACGCAGTATTTT	CASSETPTSGRDTQYF
TRBJ2-7	TRBD2	once	TRBV13	TGTGCCAGCAGCTTGGGGACTAGCGGGGCCTACGAGCAGTACTTC	CASSLGTSGAYEQYF
TRBJ1-4	.	.	TRBV6-6	TGTGCCAGCAGTTACTCTATTGGACTAGTTAATGAAAAACTGTTTTTT	CASSYSIGLVNEKLFF
TRBJ1-5	.	.	TRBV2	TGTGCCAGCAGTGACCTCCCACGTGAGGTAGTACATCAGCCCCAGCATTTT	CASSDLPREVVHQPQHF
TRBJ2-7	TRBD1	.	TRBV27	TGTGCCAGCAGTTTAGCCTGGACAGGGAAGAACGAGCAGTACTTC	CASSLAWTGKNEQYF
TRBJ2-7	.	.	TRBV29-1	TGCAGCGTTGAGTGGGCAGAGAATCGCCCCTACGAGCAGTACTTC	CSVEWAENRPYEQYF
TRBJ2-1	TRBD2	.	TRBV28	TGTGCCAGCAGTTTGATTGTTAGCGGGAGGATGAAGAGGTCCTACAATGAGCAGTTCTTC	CASSLIVSGRMKRSYNEQFF
TRBJ2-3	.	.	TRBV6-6	TGTGCCAGCAGTTACTCGGGCCGGGGGAACACAGATACGCAGTATTTT	CASSYSGRGNTDTQYF
TRBJ1-4	.	few	TRBV5-1	TGCGCCAGCAGCTTGGTGTCAGGGAAAGAACTGTTTTTT	CASSLVSGKELFF
TRBJ1-2	.	.	TRBV4-3	TGCGCCAGCAGCCAAGGTACAGGGAACGATGGCTACACCTTC	CASSQGTGNDGYTF
TRBJ1-1	TRBD1	.	TRBV28	TGTGCCAGCAGTTTCCCAGGGGGAGATCTTGAAGCTTTCTTT	CASSFPGGDLEAFF
TRBJ2-1	.	.	TRBV6-1	TGTGCCAGCAGTGACGACTATCCGAATGAGCAGTTCTTC	CASSDDYPNEQFF
TRBJ2-3	.	few	TRBV5-1	TGCGCCAGCAGCTTACAGGATGCAGATACGCAGTATTTT	CASSLQDADTQYF
TRBJ2-2	TRBD1	.	TRBV28	TGTGCCAGCAGAGAAACAGGGGCAAGGGCCGGGGAGCTGTTTTTT	CASRETGARAGELFF
TRBJ2-1	TRBD2	few	TRBV19	TGTGCCAGTAGCAGGACTAGCGGAAAGCAGTTCTTC	CASSRTSGKQFF
TRBJ2-3	.	.	TRBV11-2	TGTGCCAGCAGCTTAAGCAGGGATAACACAGATACGCAGTATTTT	CASSLSRDNTDTQYF
TRBJ2-7	TRBD1	.	TRBV7-6	TGTGCCAGCAGCCGCGCTACTCGAACCGGGACAGCCTACGAGCAGTACTTC	CASSRATRTGTAYEQYF
TRBJ2-1	TRBD2	.	TRBV2	TGTGCCACGGAGCGGGAGCCATACAATGAGCAGTTCTTC	CATEREPYNEQFF
TRBJ2-7	TRBD2	many	TRBV2	TGTGCCAGCAGGGAGGGGGCTAGCGGGAGACAAGTCGAGCAGTACTTC	CASREGASGRQVEQYF
TRBJ2-6	TRBD2	few	TRBV5-1	TGCGCCAGCGGTACTAGCGGGATCTCTGGGGCCAACGTCCTGACTTTC	CASGTSGISGANVLTF
TRBJ2-1	.	few	TRBV9	TGTGCCAGCAGCGCGCGGGACAGCCCCTACAATGAGCAGTTCTTC	CASSARDSPYNEQFF
TRBJ2-3	TRBD2	.	TRBV7-8	TGTGCCAGCAGCTCCCACACTAGCGGGAGAACAGATACGCAGTATTTT	CASSSHTSGRTDTQYF
TRBJ2-1	TRBD1	.	TRBV11-2	TGTGCCAGCAGCCTTCACAGGGGGCTTGACTACAATGAGCAGTTCTTC	CASSLHRGLDYNEQFF
TRBJ1-5	.	.	TRBV19	TGTGCCACTCAAAGGACCGGGATTTTACCTTCAGGGGTTAGCAATCAGCCCCAGCATTTT	CATQRTGILPSGVSNQPQHF
TRBJ2-7	TRBD1	.	TRBV15	TGTGCCACCAGCAGAGGAGGACAGGGCTACGAGCAGTACTTC	CATSRGGQGYEQYF
TRBJ2-7	TRBD1	few	TRBV6-6	TGTGCCAGCAGACCGACCAACAGGGGGCGTTGGGAGCAGTACTTC	CASRPTNRGRWEQYF
TRBJ2-6	.	.	TRBV7-8	TGTGCCAGCAGCTTATCTACCGGGGCCAACGTCCTGACTTTC	CASSLSTGANVLTF
TRBJ2-1	TRBD2	.	TRBV6-5	TGTGCCAGCAGAGCACCGGGACTAGCGGGAGAACAGTTCTTC	CASRAPGLAGEQFF
TRBJ1-3	TRBD1	few	TRBV18	TGTGCCAGCTCACCCGAAGTCCAGGGGGCTGGAAACACCATATATTTT	CASSPEVQGAGNTIYF